Listed below are T cell receptor beta chains from one sample, sequenced in a study of OX40 agonist ivuxolimab in advanced cancers. TCRdb's table, derived via immunoSEQ multiplex PCR, lists solely in-frame clones and lacks some. The table lists 65,000 or so clones, about four fifths of them singletons. Sequences were derived from CD4+ or CD8+ T cells sorted from blood, sampled in a trial of the OX40 agonist ivuxolimab. Source of these receptors: an adult with an advanced solid tumor such as melanoma, head and neck, liver or kidney cancer. CDR3s include the opening cysteine and the closing phenylalanine or tryptophan. Fields, in order: V gene, J gene, D gene, clone size, CDR3 protein, CDR3 DNA. A D gene is named only where the DNA matches it firmly. Not all rows give a size; the values are once, few, many and, for expanded clones, a class.

TRBV27	TRBJ2-3	NA	once	CASSIGLASSTDTQYF	TGTGCCAGCAGTATCGGACTGGCTTCTTCCACAGATACGCAGTATTTT
TRBV19	TRBJ1-4	NA	NA	CASSKRATNEKLFF	TGTGCCAGTAGTAAACGAGCAACTAATGAAAAACTGTTTTTT
TRBV19	TRBJ1-2	NA	NA	CASSIRGYVWGYTF	TGTGCCAGTAGTATTCGGGGGTATGTGTGGGGCTACACCTTC
TRBV7-2	TRBJ1-2	TRBD1	NA	CASSSGQAQANYGYTF	TGTGCCAGCAGCTCCGGACAGGCACAAGCTAACTATGGCTACACCTTC
TRBV30	TRBJ2-5	NA	NA	CACGPGPTQYF	TGTGCCTGCGGGCCCGGACCTACCCAGTACTTC
TRBV27	TRBJ2-3	TRBD1	NA	CASSSQGADTQYF	TGTGCCAGCAGTTCCCAGGGGGCAGATACGCAGTATTTT
TRBV21-1	TRBJ1-5	NA	NA	CASSWGGYGQPQHF	TGTGCCAGCTCCTGGGGAGGGTACGGTCAGCCCCAGCATTTT
TRBV5-5	TRBJ1-5	NA	NA	CASSLGGQSNQPQHF	TGTGCCAGCAGCTTGGGGGGTCAGAGCAATCAGCCCCAGCATTTT
TRBV5-1	TRBJ2-7	NA	few	CASRSFGGSYEQYF	TGCGCCAGCCGCTCATTCGGGGGCTCCTACGAGCAGTACTTC
TRBV11-2	TRBJ1-3	NA	NA	CASSSVTGQANTIYF	TGTGCCAGCAGCTCTGTGACAGGCCAGGCAAACACCATATATTTT
TRBV2	TRBJ2-7	TRBD2	few	CASRGLAASYEQYF	TGTGCCAGCAGGGGACTAGCGGCCTCCTACGAGCAGTACTTC
TRBV5-6	TRBJ1-2	NA	NA	CASSSEGNYGYTF	TGTGCCAGCAGCTCGGAGGGTAACTATGGCTACACCTTC
TRBV11-2	TRBJ2-3	NA	NA	CASSLKDTQYF	TGTGCCAGCAGCTTAAAAGATACGCAGTATTTT
TRBV2	TRBJ2-7	TRBD1	NA	CASSDTGASYEQYF	TGTGCCAGCAGCGATACAGGGGCCTCCTACGAGCAGTACTTC
TRBV19	TRBJ1-1	TRBD1	NA	CASKDRVNTEAFF	TGTGCCAGTAAAGACAGGGTAAACACTGAAGCTTTCTTT
TRBV29-1	TRBJ1-1	TRBD1	NA	CSVEGTGWGNTEAFF	TGCAGCGTTGAGGGGACAGGGTGGGGGAACACTGAAGCTTTCTTT
TRBV29-1	TRBJ1-1	TRBD1	NA	CSVQAGTGAFF	TGCAGCGTCCAGGCCGGGACAGGAGCTTTCTTT
TRBV2	TRBJ1-5	TRBD1	NA	CASSEGSGGEGQPQHF	TGTGCCAGCAGTGAAGGGTCAGGGGGAGAAGGTCAGCCCCAGCATTTT
TRBV19	TRBJ1-2	TRBD1	NA	CASQPLDRYYGYTF	TGCGCCAGCCAACCCCTGGACAGGTACTATGGCTACACCTTC
TRBV10-2	TRBJ1-1	NA	many	CASTLHRNTEAFF	TGCGCCAGCACCCTACATAGGAACACTGAAGCTTTCTTT
TRBV6-5	TRBJ2-7	TRBD1	NA	CASSLQGDSYEQYF	TGTGCCAGCAGTCTGCAGGGGGACTCCTACGAGCAGTACTTC
TRBV5-5	TRBJ2-2	NA	once	CASSLRVPGELFF	TGTGCCAGCAGCCTCAGGGTCCCCGGGGAGCTGTTTTTT
TRBV6-6	TRBJ1-2	TRBD1	once	CASRGQGNGYTF	TGTGCCAGCAGAGGACAGGGTAATGGCTACACCTTC
TRBV2	TRBJ1-6	TRBD1	once	CASSLTGVDSPLHF	TGTGCCAGCAGTCTGACAGGGGTGGATTCACCCCTCCACTTT
TRBV29-1	TRBJ1-2	NA	NA	CSVEGERVYTF	TGCAGCGTTGAAGGAGAGAGGGTCTACACCTTC
TRBV15	TRBJ2-7	TRBD1	NA	CAIAQNRGPYEQYF	TGTGCCATCGCTCAGAACAGGGGGCCCTACGAGCAGTACTTC
TRBV5-5	TRBJ1-2	TRBD1	NA	CASSLDAGGAYGYTF	TGTGCCAGCAGCTTGGATGCAGGGGGGGCGTATGGCTACACCTTC
TRBV13	TRBJ2-5	TRBD2	NA	CASSLGLAGERTQYF	TGTGCCAGCAGCTTAGGCCTAGCGGGAGAGAGGACCCAGTACTTC
TRBV6-5	TRBJ2-7	NA	NA	CASSYSVGYEQYF	TGTGCCAGCAGTTACTCGGTGGGCTACGAGCAGTACTTC
TRBV12-5	TRBJ2-1	TRBD2	NA	CASGLSSGGASLNEQFF	TGTGCTAGTGGTTTAAGTAGCGGGGGGGCCTCGTTGAATGAGCAGTTCTTC
TRBV7-3	TRBJ2-1	NA	few	CASSLMGGASTEQFF	TGTGCCAGCAGCTTAATGGGCGGGGCTAGCACTGAGCAGTTCTTC
TRBV4-1	TRBJ2-1	NA	NA	CASSQGPGTSQGNEQFF	TGCGCCAGCAGCCAAGGCCCGGGGACCTCGCAGGGCAATGAGCAGTTCTTC
TRBV6-6	TRBJ2-7	NA	once	CASTMAPDRGQQYF	TGTGCCAGCACCATGGCCCCCGACAGAGGGCAGCAGTACTTC
TRBV6-5	TRBJ1-2	NA	NA	CASSRGGGYTF	TGTGCCAGCAGTCGGGGGGGCGGCTACACCTTC
TRBV19	TRBJ1-1	TRBD1	NA	CASSARQGMNTEAFF	TGTGCCAGTAGTGCCCGACAGGGGATGAACACTGAAGCTTTCTTT
TRBV19	TRBJ1-2	TRBD1	few	CASSFRTGGAYGYTF	TGTGCCAGTAGTTTTCGGACAGGGGGCGCCTATGGCTACACCTTC
TRBV5-4	TRBJ2-1	NA	NA	CASSLNPRESFF	TGTGCCAGCAGCTTGAACCCACGAGAGTCGTTCTTC